The 24 T cell receptor beta chains given below trace back to one sample, sequenced in a study of shared clonotypes between healthy human individuals. Profiling relied on immunoSEQ multiplex PCR, and the TCRdb table lists in-frame clones only, not all of them. The sample gives 1.5 million to 2.5 million clones, over 85% of which show up once; more than 0.9% is in the top ten. Cells designated naive CD8 were CD45RO-negative and were positively selected for CCR7, with terminally differentiated effector memory CD45RA+ cells excluded. The sequencing input was naive CD8+ T cells sorted from blood. The receptors shown here come from a man younger than 35 in good health.

The genes are TRBV6-6 and TRBJ1-2; D remains ambiguous. V lost 7 bases, J lost 4 bases, and 10 bases lay in between. This CDR3 contains 12 residues. Germline V gives CDR1 MNHNY, CDR2 SVGAGI (reference sequence). The CDR3 DNA reads TGTGCCAGCACCCCCTCCCTCTATGGCTACACCTTC. This translates into CASTPSLYGYTF.

The chain links TRBV6-5 to TRBJ2-7; D may be TRBD2 (7 bases). Germline CDR1 is MNHEY and CDR2 is SVGAGI. The CDR3 is 14 amino acids. Trimming shortened V by 5 bases and J by 4 bases, and 15 bases separated the two germline ends. The CDR3 protein is CASSEVGGPYEQYF. The CDR3 bases are TGTGCCAGCAGTGAAGTGGGGGGGCCGTACGAGCAGTACTTC.

The V call is TRBV15, the J call TRBJ2-3; D is perhaps TRBD2 (6 bases). Between the trimmed V and J ends, which lost 3 bases and 4 bases, there was a span of 17 bases. CDR3 size: 16 residues. Germline CDR1 and CDR2: LNHNV and YYDKDF (reference sequence). The CDR3 loop reads CATSSLPGLLSDTQYF. The CDR3 bases are TGTGCCACCAGCAGCCTTCCGGGACTCCTGTCAGATACGCAGTATTTT.

The V and J genes are TRBV7-6 and TRBJ2-5, with 8 bases that match TRBD2. The CDR3 loop spans 15 amino acids. After removal of 0 bases from V and 5 bases from J, the junction contained 5 bases not matched to a gene. CDR1 and CDR2 (germline): SGHVS, FNYEAQ. In nucleotides, the CDR3 is TGTGCCAGCAGCTTAGCAAGCGGGGGAGCGGAGACCCAGTACTTC. It encodes CASSLASGGAETQYF.

The chain joins TRBV2 to TRBJ2-7; the D gene is possibly TRBD2 (6 bases). V was shortened by 7 bases and J by 5 bases, with 18 bases between the two germline ends. CDR3 length equals 14 residues. Germline V CDR1 and CDR2: SNHLY, FYNNEI. Here the CDR3 DNA reads TGTGCCAGCACCGAACCGGGAGACTCGCACGAGCAGTACTTC. Translating gives CASTEPGDSHEQYF.

V usage is TRBV7-9 and J usage is TRBJ2-3, with TRBD1 matching 8 bases. The CDR3 has 16 residues. Trimming at V came to 5 bases and at J to 2 bases, leaving 9 bases not matched to a gene. Per germline, CDR1 SEHNR and CDR2 FQNEAQ (reference sequence). CDR3 DNA sequence: TGTGCCAGCAGCGGGGGGACAGGAGACTCCACAGATACGCAGTATTTT. Protein sequence: CASSGGTGDSTDTQYF.

V and J are TRBV9 and TRBJ2-3; 7 bases line up with TRBD2. Per germline, CDR1 SGDLS and CDR2 YYNGEE. There are 14 residues in the CDR3. V was pared by 4 bases and J by 6 bases, with 8 bases of the junction left unmatched. The CDR3: CASSLVGGSDTQYF. As DNA, the CDR3 is TGTGCCAGCAGCCTCGTCGGGGGGTCGGATACGCAGTATTTT.

The genes are TRBV2 and TRBJ1-1, with 7 bases that match TRBD1. CDR1 and CDR2 (germline): SNHLY, FYNNEI. The trim removed 0 bases at V and 0 bases at J, leaving 7 bases unmatched. The CDR3 runs to 17 residues. CDR3: CASSEAPPGQLNTEAFF. CDR3 DNA: TGTGCCAGCAGTGAAGCCCCTCCGGGACAGTTGAACACTGAAGCTTTCTTT.

The chain is built from TRBV27 and TRBJ1-2; a weak D match, TRBD1 (6 bases). Trimming removed 2 bases from V and 7 bases from J, with 14 bases in between. The germline CDR1 and CDR2 sequences are MNHEY and SMNVEV (reference sequence). The CDR3 runs 14 residues. Here the CDR3 reads CASSLTGSMRGYTF. DNA of the CDR3: TGTGCCAGCAGTTTAACAGGGTCGATGCGTGGCTACACCTTC.

This clone was counted only a few times. The same CDR3 is also encoded by other DNA sequences in this sample. J is TRBJ1-5 and V is TRBV28, with D hard to call. Germline V lookup: CDR1 MDHEN, CDR2 SYDVKM. The CDR3 spans 11 residues. Trimming took 2 bases from V and 4 from J, leaving 0 bases between them. CDR3 sequence: CASSLNQPQHF. In nucleotides, the CDR3 is TGTGCCAGCAGTTTAAATCAGCCCCAGCATTTT.

The chain uses TRBV27 and TRBJ2-2, with a possible D match to TRBD1 (5 bases). The V end lost 10 bases, the J end lost 5 bases, and 29 bases lay between the germline ends. There are 18 residues in the CDR3. Germline CDR1 and CDR2: MNHEY and SMNVEV (reference sequence). This CDR3 reads CAIAAHGQGSFSTGELFF. CDR3 in DNA: TGTGCCATTGCGGCCCACGGCCAGGGAAGTTTTTCTACCGGGGAGCTGTTTTTT.

This clone was picked up one time. The rearrangement links TRBV5-6 to TRBJ1-2, with D possibly being TRBD1 (5 bases). The CDR3 contains 14 residues. CDR1 is SGHDT, CDR2 YYEEEE, per germline. Trimming cost V 5 bases and J 8 bases, with 19 bases left between them. Here the CDR3 reads CASSLGQALPGYTF. The CDR3 bases are TGTGCCAGCAGTCTGGGGCAGGCCCTCCCGGGCTACACCTTC.

This CDR3 reads CASSFRPDGYYNEQFF. The CDR3 DNA reads as TGTGCCAGCAGCTTTAGACCTGATGGTTATTACAATGAGCAGTTCTTC. The V gene is TRBV5-6, the J gene TRBJ2-1; D is ambiguous. V lost 2 bases and J 4 bases, leaving 16 bases between the germline ends. The CDR3 has 16 amino acids. Germline CDR1 SGHDT, CDR2 YYEEEE.

J is TRBJ2-7 and V is TRBV4-3; D is perhaps TRBD1 (5 bases). Germline lookup yields CDR1 LGHNA and CDR2 YSLEER. The CDR3 is made up of 14 amino acids. Deletions cut 2 bases from V and 0 bases from J, with 8 bases between. For the CDR3, the DNA is TGCGCCAGCAGCCAAAAGGGGCTCTCCTACGAGCAGTACTTC. Protein sequence: CASSQKGLSYEQYF.

This chain joins TRBV6-5 and TRBJ2-7, with D uncertain. Germline CDR1 and CDR2: MNHEY and SVGAGI. V was clipped by 3 bases and J by 7 bases, with 22 bases between them. The CDR3 has 16 amino acids. CDR3 sequence reads: CASSYRYQVASREQYF. CDR3 DNA sequence: TGTGCCAGCAGTTATAGGTATCAGGTAGCCTCTAGGGAGCAGTACTTC.

The rearrangement joins TRBV28 to TRBJ2-7; possible D gene TRBD1, 6 bases. The CDR3 is made up of 15 amino acids. The germline gives CDR1 MDHEN, CDR2 SYDVKM. Trimming cost V 1 base and J 0 bases, with 10 bases left between them. The CDR3 here is CASSLSRQASYEQYF. The CDR3 DNA is TGTGCCAGCAGTTTATCCAGACAGGCCTCCTACGAGCAGTACTTC.

This chain uses TRBV13 with TRBJ2-7; D is tentatively TRBD1 or TRBD2 (5 bases each). Germline assignment: CDR1 PRHDT and CDR2 FYEKMQ (reference sequence). This CDR3 comprises 13 residues. Trimming removed 5 bases from V and 1 base from J, with 9 bases in between. CDR3 residues: CASSHWGSYEQYF. CDR3 nucleotides: TGTGCCAGCAGCCACTGGGGGTCCTACGAGCAGTACTTC.

The J gene is TRBJ1-2, the V gene TRBV5-1; D gene ambiguous. The CDR3 is 14 residues long. Germline V gene lookup returns CDR1 SGHRS and CDR2 YFSETQ. The germline V and J ends were trimmed by 0 bases and 4 bases, with 10 bases remaining between them. The CDR3 bases are TGCGCCAGCAGCTTGGCTGGGCCCGGCTATGGCTACACCTTC. Translating it yields CASSLAGPGYGYTF.

A word on this clone: At the DNA level, this CDR3 is encoded by other sequences in the same sample as well. This chain's CDR3 is CASSLVEEQFF. The DNA for the CDR3 is TGTGCCAGCAGCTTAGTTGAGGAGCAGTTCTTC. The chain employs TRBV7-9 and TRBJ2-1; the D is unclear. Germline V gene sequence: CDR1 SEHNR, CDR2 FQNEAQ (reference sequence). V lost 1 base, J lost 10 bases, and 5 bases lay in between. The CDR3 runs to 11 residues.

V is TRBV7-2 and J is TRBJ1-5, with D unclear. CDR3 size: 17 residues. Trimming took 2 bases from V and 0 from J, leaving 14 bases between them. From germline, CDR1 is SGHTA and CDR2 FQGNSA. CDR3 loop: CASSLYLGPLSNQPQHF. The CDR3 coding sequence is TGTGCCAGCAGCTTATACCTCGGACCCCTTAGCAATCAGCCCCAGCATTTT.

The chain combines TRBV4-1 with TRBJ1-2; possibly TRBD1 for D (5 bases). The germline V gene has CDR1 MGHRA and CDR2 YSYEKL. The length of the CDR3 is 12 residues. Trimming shortened V by 6 bases and J by 7 bases, and 12 bases separated the two germline ends. In DNA form, the CDR3 reads TGCGCCAGCAGTTACCCGGGGGGTGGCTACACCTTC. Its translation is CASSYPGGGYTF.

This clone was seen once. The chain combines TRBV4-1 with TRBJ1-2, with D perhaps TRBD1 (5 bases). V shed 0 bases and J shed 5 bases, with 19 bases lying between them. CDR3 size: 17 residues. Germline V gene lookup returns CDR1 MGHRA and CDR2 YSYEKL. CDR3 amino acids: CASSQDRGGGLGYGYTF. CDR3 bases: TGCGCCAGCAGCCAAGATAGGGGTGGTGGGCTGGGGTATGGCTACACCTTC.

The rearrangement joins TRBV14 to TRBJ1-1; unclear D gene. Per the germline V gene, CDR1 is SGHDN and CDR2 is FVKESK. The CDR3 consists of 13 residues. Trimming pared 3 bases from V and 5 bases from J, leaving 10 bases between. The chain's CDR3 is CASSQWSGTEAFF. The CDR3 nucleotides are TGTGCCAGCAGCCAGTGGTCGGGGACTGAAGCTTTCTTT.

As regards this clone: Other DNA sequences from this sample encode an identical CDR3 as well. This chain uses TRBV27 with TRBJ2-7, with TRBD1 matching over 7 bases. Trimming at V came to 2 bases and at J to 3 bases, leaving 4 bases not matched to a gene. Germline CDR1 MNHEY, CDR2 SMNVEV (reference sequence). The CDR3 has 14 residues. The CDR3 region has the DNA TGTGCCAGCAGTTTACGAGGACAGGTCTACGAGCAGTACTTC. It translates to CASSLRGQVYEQYF.